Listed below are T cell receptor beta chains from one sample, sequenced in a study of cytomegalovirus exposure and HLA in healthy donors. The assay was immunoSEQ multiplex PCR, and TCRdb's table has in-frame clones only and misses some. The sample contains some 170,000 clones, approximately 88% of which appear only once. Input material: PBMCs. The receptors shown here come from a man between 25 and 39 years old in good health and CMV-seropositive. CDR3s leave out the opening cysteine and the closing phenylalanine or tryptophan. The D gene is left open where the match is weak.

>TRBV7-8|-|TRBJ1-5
ASSHGPGLDQPQH
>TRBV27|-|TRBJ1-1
ATPVSPDTEAF
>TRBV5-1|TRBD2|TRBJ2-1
ASSLAGTSGVSYNEQF
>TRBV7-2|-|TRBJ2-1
ASRSPLGSFYNEQF
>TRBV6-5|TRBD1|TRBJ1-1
ASSLQGQLNTEAF
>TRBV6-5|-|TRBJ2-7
ASSYEAYSYEQY
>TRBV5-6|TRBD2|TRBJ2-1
ASSPNRGGYYNEQF
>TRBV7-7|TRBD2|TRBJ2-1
ASSPAGAHNEQF
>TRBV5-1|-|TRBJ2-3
ASSLGERSTDTQY
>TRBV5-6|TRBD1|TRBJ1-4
ASSLEQGGRKLF
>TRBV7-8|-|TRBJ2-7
ASSPRVPYEQY
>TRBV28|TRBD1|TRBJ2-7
ASSRQGGLYEQY
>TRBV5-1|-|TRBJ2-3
ASSPTLGGADTQY
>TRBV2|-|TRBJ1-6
ASSVTANNSPLH
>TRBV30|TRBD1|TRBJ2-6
AWSMDRGGFGANVLT
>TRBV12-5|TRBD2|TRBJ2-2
ASGLGGQGNTGELF
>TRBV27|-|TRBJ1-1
ASSRVDRGTEAF
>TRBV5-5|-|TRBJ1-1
ASSFRDTEAF
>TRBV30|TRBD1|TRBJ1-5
AWSEGAGNQPQH
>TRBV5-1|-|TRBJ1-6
ASSPTEDSPLH
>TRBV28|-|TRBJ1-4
ASSLGQVPNEKLF
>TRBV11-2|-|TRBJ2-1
ASSLGDARGIV
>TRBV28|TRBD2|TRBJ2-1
ASTGGGGYNEQF
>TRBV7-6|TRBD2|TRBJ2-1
ASSPRGGPEGEQF
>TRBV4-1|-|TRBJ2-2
ASSQGPGGRSPGELF
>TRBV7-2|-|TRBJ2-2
ASSFRRGSGELF
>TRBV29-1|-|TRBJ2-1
SVEEGGGGEQF
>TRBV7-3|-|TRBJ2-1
ASSVDSSSYNEQF